This T cell receptor beta chain came from a study of tumor-infiltrating lymphocytes in primary liver carcinoma (TCRdb year 2017). About the investigation overall: Four or five patients with histopathologically diagnosed primary liver carcinoma underwent surgical resection in China between late 2015 and March 2016. Across five regions of each liver tumor, along with adjacent normal tissue and blood, the study brought together TCRbeta repertoire sequencing, expression microarrays and whole-exome sequencing. Samples yielded roughly 3.5 to 8 million productive TCRbeta reads; read depth did not differ significantly between tissue types. High reproducibility was observed for the technical replicate repertoires, with mean shared-clone rates approximately 0.9 and correlation coefficients above 0.95. The tumors of the five patients were staged as T1-T3 N0M0, with maximum diameters ranging from about 4.2 to 11 cm. Hepatocellular carcinoma (four) or combined HCC and intrahepatic cholangiocarcinoma (one) was present in the five patients, who were three men and two women aged 30 to 69 years. A total of 35 or so specimens from 5 patients went through TCRbeta repertoire sequencing, namely 25 tumor regions, 5 adjacent noncancerous liver tissues and 5 peripheral blood samples.

This clonotype was observed a single time. Its antigen is unknown. No base quality information exists; no much larger clone differs at one position. A single read makes a weak case. V loses 4 bases, J loses 5 bases, and the germline ends lie 18 bases apart. Looking up the germline V gene (reference sequence) yields CDR1 SGHNT and CDR2 YYREEE. Counted from cysteine to phenylalanine, this CDR3 has 16 amino acids. The DNA shown is the 48-base CDR3, in frame from base 1. TCRbeta-specific cDNA was reverse-transcribed from 500 ng total RNA using a constant-region primer and ProtoScript II reverse transcriptase. TCRbeta libraries were built with three nested multiplex PCR rounds, a slightly modified ARM-PCR procedure. Multiplex TRBV1-TRBV30 forward primers and a Cbeta reverse primer were used in the first two PCR rounds, each of which was run for around 9 cycles. Sample barcodes and Illumina adapters were added in a final 25-cycle PCR with Deep VentR polymerase. Before sequencing, amplicons between 200 and 500 bp were purified from gel using a QIAquick gel extraction kit. The TCRbeta amplicons were sequenced with 250-bp paired-end reads on an Illumina HiSeq 2500. Concerning the study's data processing: To recover full CDR3 sequences, reads were quality-trimmed using Trimmomatic v0.33 and paired reads were then merged using FLASH v1.2.11. V, D and J germline segments were assigned to the rearranged TCRbeta sequences using MiGEC v1.2.1b. VDJtools v1.0.0 computed clonotype statistics and Shannon-Wiener diversity indices. To reduce sampling bias, subsequent analyses other than the diversity analysis used only the 250 most abundant clonotypes in each sample. Clones were called with MiXCR by TCRdb after fastp trimmed the public reads at Q25, and only in-frame beta chains were retained. Each record represents a unique CDR3 protein, reported with the most common genes and DNA among its rows. The V and J calls follow TCRdb's processing rather than the paper's. Within this sample are 300,000 to 350,000 distinct CDR3 sequences, with approximately 65% of them counted one time only. The top ten clonotypes cover about 6.3% of the sample.

RNA from unsorted whole blood was extracted with TRIzol reagent, and germline DNA was obtained with the DNeasy Blood & Tissue kit. Chronic HBV infection was present in the patients, and the patients were treatment-naive at sampling. Around 3.9 milliliters of peripheral blood were collected into K2EDTA tubes before surgery. The paper's findings and limits, for the study overall: Compared with blood, tumors had a significantly larger share of the repertoire taken up by the top 250 clones (p = 0.039). Since the samples were bulk and unsorted, there was no way to compare CD4+ and CD8+ T cell repertoires. Only the TCR beta chain was sequenced, so true repertoire diversity is likely underestimated because unpaired alpha chains were not captured. Pairs of tumor regions showed greater repertoire overlap (mean roughly 36%) than tumor-adjacent pairs (17%) or tumor-blood pairs (roughly 14%), which is consistent with antigen-driven expansion. Only a few patients were included in the study, and the authors note that the findings should be validated in a larger study.

The source of this sequence is a man aged 35 to 55 with primary liver carcinoma and hepatitis B virus infection. The chain couples TRBV5-4 to TRBJ2-2; D gene: possibly TRBD2, on 7 matching bases. The source material was peripheral blood. This receptor has the CDR3 CASSSLGGAPTGELFF. The DNA sequence is TGTGCCAGCAGCAGTCTAGGGGGGGCTCCAACCGGGGAGCTGTTTTTT.